The 8 T cell receptor beta chains given below trace back to one sample, sequenced in a study of OX40 agonist ivuxolimab in advanced cancers. Generated by immunoSEQ multiplex PCR, the TCRdb table keeps only in-frame clones and is missing some. The table records 42,000 or so clones, about 90% of them present only once. Here the sequenced sample was CD4+ or CD8+ T cells sorted from blood, taken in a trial of the OX40 agonist ivuxolimab. These receptors all come from an adult with an advanced solid tumor such as melanoma, head and neck, liver or kidney cancer.

The CDR3 DNA reads as TGCAGCGTTGAAGCCCCGCGGGAGGGGCAGTACACCGGGGAGCTGTTTTTT. Amino acids: CSVEAPREGQYTGELFF. The rearrangement links TRBV29-1 to TRBJ2-2, with 9 bases that match TRBD2. CDR1 and CDR2 from the germline V gene are SQVTM and ANQGSEA. V shed 1 base and J 3 bases; nucleotides not matched to a gene: 9. The CDR3 is 17 residues long.

The chain carries TRBV6-5 and TRBJ2-1; tentatively, D is TRBD1 (6 bases). V was clipped by 4 bases and J by 2 bases, with 15 bases between them. The CDR3 sequence is 16 residues long. Germline V gene sequence: CDR1 MNHEY, CDR2 SVGAGI. The CDR3 sequence is CASSSSGGETYNEQFF. The CDR3, as DNA: TGTGCCAGCAGTTCCTCTGGGGGCGAGACCTACAATGAGCAGTTCTTC.

As for this clone: Other DNA variants within this sample encode the same CDR3. This rearrangement joins TRBV7-9 to TRBJ2-5; 7 nucleotides match TRBD1. J was trimmed by 1 base and V by 2 bases; bases with no gene match: 7. Germline loops: CDR1 SEHNR, CDR2 FQNEAQ (reference sequence). The CDR3 contains 16 residues. CDR3 DNA sequence: TGTGCCAGCAGCTTACTGGGGACAGACCCCCAAGAGACCCAGTACTTC. As protein: CASSLLGTDPQETQYF.

The CDR3 loop is CASSLSGTSEQFF. CDR3 DNA: TGTGCCAGCAGCCTTTCCGGGACTTCTGAGCAGTTCTTC. The chain joins TRBV5-4 to TRBJ2-1, with D possibly being TRBD2 (6 bases). The CDR3 runs to 13 residues. CDR1 is SGHNT and CDR2 is YYREEE in the germline V gene (reference sequence). Trimming left V 4 bases short and J 9 bases short, with 14 bases between.

The chain uses TRBV13 and TRBJ1-1, with unresolved D. Per germline, CDR1 PRHDT and CDR2 FYEKMQ (reference sequence). V lost 0 bases, J lost 3 bases, and 2 bases lay in between. This CDR3 region has 12 residues. This CDR3 is CASSLGDTEAFF. The CDR3 DNA follows: TGTGCCAGCAGCTTAGGGGACACTGAAGCTTTCTTT.

The rearrangement uses TRBV27 and TRBJ1-1; maybe TRBD1 (6 bases). The V gene lost 10 bases and the J gene lost 7 bases, with 13 bases spanning the gap. CDR1 MNHEY and CDR2 SMNVEV come from the germline V gene (reference sequence). This CDR3 has 11 residues. The CDR3 region is CATKGGGEAFF. The CDR3 nucleotides are TGTGCCACTAAAGGGGGGGGTGAAGCTTTCTTT.

The rearrangement links TRBV2 to TRBJ2-1; D is uncertain. Germline V CDR1 and CDR2: SNHLY, FYNNEI. The V gene lost 7 bases and the J gene lost 9 bases, with 13 bases spanning the gap. This CDR3 is 12 amino acids long. The CDR3 nucleotides read TGTGCCAGCAATGACCAGGATGGTGAGCAGTTCTTC. This translates into CASNDQDGEQFF.

This clone was seen a single time. The V and J genes are TRBV5-5 and TRBJ2-7; 7 bases are a match to TRBD2. CDR3 length: 14 residues. Germline-derived CDR1 and CDR2 are SGHKS and YYEKEE (reference sequence). V lost 4 bases and J lost 2; bases outside the gene matches: 6. As DNA, the CDR3 is TGTGCCAGCAGCCATAGCGGGTTCCCCTACGAGCAGTACTTC. Its translation: CASSHSGFPYEQYF.